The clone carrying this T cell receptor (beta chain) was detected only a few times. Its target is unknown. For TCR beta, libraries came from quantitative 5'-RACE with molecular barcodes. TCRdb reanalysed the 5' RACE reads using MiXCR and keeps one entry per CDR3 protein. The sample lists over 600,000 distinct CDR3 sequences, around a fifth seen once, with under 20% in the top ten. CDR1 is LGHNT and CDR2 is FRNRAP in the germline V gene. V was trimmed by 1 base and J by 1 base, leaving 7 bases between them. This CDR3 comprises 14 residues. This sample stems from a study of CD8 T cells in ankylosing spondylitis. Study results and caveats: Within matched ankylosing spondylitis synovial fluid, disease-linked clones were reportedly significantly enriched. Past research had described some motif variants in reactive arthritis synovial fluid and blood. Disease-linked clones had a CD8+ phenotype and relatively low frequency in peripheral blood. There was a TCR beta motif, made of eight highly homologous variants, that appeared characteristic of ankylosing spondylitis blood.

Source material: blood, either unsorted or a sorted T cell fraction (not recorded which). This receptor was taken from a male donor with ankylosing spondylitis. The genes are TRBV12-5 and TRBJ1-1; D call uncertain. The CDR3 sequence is CASGLDPRNTEAFF. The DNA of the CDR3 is TGTGCTAGTGGTTTGGATCCCCGGAACACTGAAGCTTTCTTT.